The rows below give T cell receptor beta chains drawn from one sample of a study of PD-1 blockade in mismatch repair-deficient tumors. The assay was immunoSEQ multiplex PCR, and TCRdb's table has in-frame clones only and misses some. The profile shows under 50,000 clones, about 76% of them singletons. The input for sequencing was peripheral blood, taken 4 weeks after starting pembrolizumab. These receptors all stem from an adult with mismatch repair-deficient cancer. The CDR3 runs from the conserved cysteine through the conserved F or W. Each record gives: J gene, clone size, D gene, V gene, CDR3 protein, CDR3 DNA. A D gene is named only where the DNA matches it firmly. Rows may omit the clone size; those that give it use once, few, many or a size class.

j_call: TRBJ1-2
clone_size: once
d_call: TRBD1
v_call: TRBV11-2
cdr3_aa: CASSLGQGSISF
cdr3_nt: TGTGCCAGCAGCTTAGGACAGGGAAGTATCTCCTTC

j_call: TRBJ2-1
clone_size: NA
d_call: TRBD1
v_call: TRBV27
cdr3_aa: CASSLKHPGQGALSYNEQFF
cdr3_nt: TGTGCCAGCAGTTTAAAGCACCCGGGACAGGGGGCTCTTTCCTACAATGAGCAGTTCTTC

j_call: TRBJ2-1
clone_size: NA
d_call: NA
v_call: TRBV7-2
cdr3_aa: CASSLGGGATNEQFF
cdr3_nt: TGTGCCAGCAGCTTAGGAGGGGGGGCCACTAATGAGCAGTTCTTC

j_call: TRBJ1-2
clone_size: few
d_call: TRBD1
v_call: TRBV29-1
cdr3_aa: CSVARDRFGYTF
cdr3_nt: TGCAGCGTTGCTCGGGACAGGTTTGGCTACACCTTC

j_call: TRBJ2-3
clone_size: few
d_call: NA
v_call: TRBV29-1
cdr3_aa: CSVDRAGDTQYF
cdr3_nt: TGCAGCGTTGACCGGGCGGGAGATACGCAGTATTTT

j_call: TRBJ1-1
clone_size: NA
d_call: NA
v_call: TRBV6-6
cdr3_aa: CASSPFKRVNEAFF
cdr3_nt: TGTGCCAGCAGCCCATTTAAGAGGGTCAATGAAGCTTTCTTT

j_call: TRBJ1-5
clone_size: NA
d_call: TRBD1
v_call: TRBV27
cdr3_aa: CASSLNRGLQPQHF
cdr3_nt: TGTGCCAGCAGTTTAAACAGGGGGCTTCAGCCCCAGCATTTT

j_call: TRBJ2-2
clone_size: NA
d_call: NA
v_call: TRBV5-3
cdr3_aa: CARNHSGDRRLPTGLRGDTGELFF
cdr3_nt: TGTGCCAGAAATCATAGCGGGGACAGGAGGCTACCTACTGGACTGCGTGGGGACACCGGGGAGCTGTTTTTT

j_call: TRBJ2-7
clone_size: NA
d_call: NA
v_call: TRBV30
cdr3_aa: CAWSRGGVPYEQYF
cdr3_nt: TGTGCCTGGAGTCGGGGCGGGGTTCCCTACGAGCAGTACTTC

j_call: TRBJ2-7
clone_size: NA
d_call: TRBD1
v_call: TRBV28
cdr3_aa: CASSWGTGGEQYF
cdr3_nt: TGTGCCAGCAGTTGGGGGACAGGGGGCGAGCAGTACTTC

j_call: TRBJ2-5
clone_size: NA
d_call: TRBD2
v_call: TRBV5-1
cdr3_aa: CASSQLAGGPGETQYF
cdr3_nt: TGCGCCAGCAGCCAACTAGCGGGAGGGCCGGGGGAGACCCAGTACTTC

j_call: TRBJ2-3
clone_size: NA
d_call: TRBD2
v_call: TRBV9
cdr3_aa: CASSASTSGGPNTQYF
cdr3_nt: TGTGCCAGCAGCGCGTCGACTAGCGGGGGCCCAAATACGCAGTATTTT

j_call: TRBJ2-7
clone_size: NA
d_call: TRBD1
v_call: TRBV5-4
cdr3_aa: CASSLGTGAYEQYF
cdr3_nt: TGTGCCAGCAGCTTAGGGACAGGTGCCTACGAGCAGTACTTC

j_call: TRBJ2-5
clone_size: few
d_call: TRBD2
v_call: TRBV7-2
cdr3_aa: CASSPRLAGGPMETQYF
cdr3_nt: TGTGCCAGCAGCCCTCGACTAGCGGGAGGGCCGATGGAGACCCAGTACTTC

j_call: TRBJ1-4
clone_size: NA
d_call: NA
v_call: TRBV27
cdr3_aa: CASSPLDRPNEKLFF
cdr3_nt: TGTGCCAGCAGTCCCCTCGACAGACCTAATGAAAAACTGTTTTTT

j_call: TRBJ2-5
clone_size: NA
d_call: TRBD2
v_call: TRBV13
cdr3_aa: CASSSRTSGRGNQETQYF
cdr3_nt: TGTGCCAGCAGCTCCCGGACTAGCGGGAGGGGGAACCAAGAGACCCAGTACTTC

j_call: TRBJ2-7
clone_size: NA
d_call: NA
v_call: TRBV9
cdr3_aa: CASSREEGRYEQYF
cdr3_nt: TGTGCCAGCAGCAGAGAGGAGGGCCGCTACGAGCAGTACTTC

j_call: TRBJ2-1
clone_size: NA
d_call: NA
v_call: TRBV4-2
cdr3_aa: CASSQDLEGASEQFF
cdr3_nt: TGTGCCAGCAGCCAAGATTTGGAGGGGGCGAGTGAGCAGTTCTTC

j_call: TRBJ2-1
clone_size: NA
d_call: NA
v_call: TRBV4-3
cdr3_aa: CASSHYRSGQAGNEQFF
cdr3_nt: TGCGCCAGCAGCCATTATCGTAGCGGCCAAGCCGGCAATGAGCAGTTCTTC

j_call: TRBJ1-3
clone_size: NA
d_call: NA
v_call: TRBV30
cdr3_aa: CAWSDRGHTIYF
cdr3_nt: TGTGCCTGGAGTGATCGGGGCCACACCATATATTTT

j_call: TRBJ2-7
clone_size: NA
d_call: TRBD1
v_call: TRBV4-1
cdr3_aa: CASSRPGQTYEQYF
cdr3_nt: TGCGCCAGCAGCCGACCGGGACAGACCTACGAGCAGTACTTC

j_call: TRBJ2-6
clone_size: NA
d_call: NA
v_call: TRBV18
cdr3_aa: CASSPTYVAGYSGANVLTF
cdr3_nt: TGTGCCAGCTCACCCACCTACGTCGCGGGATACTCTGGGGCCAACGTCCTGACTTTC

j_call: TRBJ2-2
clone_size: NA
d_call: TRBD2
v_call: TRBV5-1
cdr3_aa: CASSQDGLAGAGGELFF
cdr3_nt: TGCGCCAGCAGCCAAGATGGGCTAGCGGGAGCCGGCGGGGAGCTGTTTTTT

j_call: TRBJ2-3
clone_size: NA
d_call: TRBD1
v_call: TRBV6-6
cdr3_aa: CASSPTGGTDTQYF
cdr3_nt: TGTGCCAGCAGTCCGACAGGGGGCACAGATACGCAGTATTTT

j_call: TRBJ2-7
clone_size: few
d_call: TRBD2
v_call: TRBV5-1
cdr3_aa: CASAGLAGDSEQYF
cdr3_nt: TGCGCCAGCGCCGGACTAGCGGGAGATAGCGAGCAGTACTTC

j_call: TRBJ1-3
clone_size: NA
d_call: NA
v_call: TRBV29-1
cdr3_aa: CSAGQSAGTIYF
cdr3_nt: TGCAGCGCAGGACAGTCCGCGGGCACCATATATTTT

j_call: TRBJ2-7
clone_size: NA
d_call: NA
v_call: TRBV6-5
cdr3_aa: CASGTAYEQYF
cdr3_nt: TGTGCCAGCGGGACTGCCTACGAGCAGTACTTC

j_call: TRBJ1-2
clone_size: few
d_call: NA
v_call: TRBV5-6
cdr3_aa: CASNILVGGYTF
cdr3_nt: TGTGCCAGCAACATACTTGTGGGTGGCTACACCTTC

j_call: TRBJ1-2
clone_size: few
d_call: NA
v_call: TRBV4-2
cdr3_aa: CASSQEINYGYTF
cdr3_nt: TGTGCCAGCAGCCAAGAAATCAACTATGGCTACACCTTC

j_call: TRBJ1-1
clone_size: NA
d_call: TRBD1
v_call: TRBV4-2
cdr3_aa: CASSQFTGAKAEAFF
cdr3_nt: TGTGCCAGCAGCCAATTTACAGGGGCAAAGGCTGAAGCTTTCTTT

j_call: TRBJ2-5
clone_size: NA
d_call: NA
v_call: TRBV5-1
cdr3_aa: CASSLDSQKTQYF
cdr3_nt: TGCGCCAGCAGCTTGGACAGCCAGAAGACCCAGTACTTC

j_call: TRBJ2-7
clone_size: NA
d_call: NA
v_call: TRBV5-6
cdr3_aa: CASSLVGSTTVYEQYF
cdr3_nt: TGTGCCAGCAGCTTGGTAGGTTCCACAACCGTCTACGAGCAGTACTTC

j_call: TRBJ2-1
clone_size: NA
d_call: TRBD2
v_call: TRBV6-5
cdr3_aa: CASHPRRGLAGRQFF
cdr3_nt: TGTGCCAGCCACCCAAGGCGGGGACTAGCGGGCCGCCAGTTCTTC

j_call: TRBJ2-7
clone_size: NA
d_call: NA
v_call: TRBV6-1
cdr3_aa: CASSEAQWSGSHGYEQYF
cdr3_nt: TGTGCCAGCAGTGAAGCCCAATGGTCCGGGTCGCACGGTTACGAGCAGTACTTC

j_call: TRBJ2-7
clone_size: NA
d_call: TRBD1
v_call: TRBV6-5
cdr3_aa: CASKIGTVHSYEQYF
cdr3_nt: TGTGCCAGCAAAATAGGGACAGTACACTCCTACGAGCAGTACTTC

j_call: TRBJ1-3
clone_size: NA
d_call: NA
v_call: TRBV30
cdr3_aa: CAWRSGNTIYF
cdr3_nt: TGTGCCTGGAGAAGTGGGAACACCATATATTTT

j_call: TRBJ2-2
clone_size: NA
d_call: TRBD1
v_call: TRBV13
cdr3_aa: CASSPGTGRTGELFF
cdr3_nt: TGTGCCAGCAGCCCGGGGACAGGGCGGACCGGGGAGCTGTTTTTT

j_call: TRBJ2-3
clone_size: NA
d_call: TRBD2
v_call: TRBV4-1
cdr3_aa: CASSRKIVGTSITDTQYF
cdr3_nt: TGCGCCAGCAGCCGCAAGATTGTAGGGACTAGTATCACAGATACGCAGTATTTT

j_call: TRBJ1-1
clone_size: NA
d_call: TRBD1
v_call: TRBV7-8
cdr3_aa: CASSLGQGMNTEAFF
cdr3_nt: TGTGCCAGCAGCTTAGGACAGGGCATGAACACTGAAGCTTTCTTT

j_call: TRBJ1-5
clone_size: NA
d_call: NA
v_call: TRBV4-1
cdr3_aa: CASSPAVSNQPQHF
cdr3_nt: TGCGCCAGCAGCCCCGCGGTTAGCAATCAGCCCCAGCATTTT

j_call: TRBJ2-7
clone_size: once
d_call: TRBD2
v_call: TRBV7-9
cdr3_aa: CASSPGLAGVGEQYF
cdr3_nt: TGTGCCAGCAGCCCCGGACTAGCGGGAGTGGGCGAGCAGTACTTC

j_call: TRBJ2-5
clone_size: NA
d_call: NA
v_call: TRBV6-1
cdr3_aa: CASSEIGGIGQETQYF
cdr3_nt: TGTGCCAGCAGTGAAATTGGCGGGATTGGTCAAGAGACCCAGTACTTC